This paragraph covers one T cell receptor beta chain sequence. The sample originates from a study of cytomegalovirus exposure and HLA in healthy donors. Per germline, CDR1 MRHNA and CDR2 SNTAGT. This CDR3 contains 17 residues. V lost 4 bases and J lost 6; bases outside the gene matches: 14. Primers included in the PCR were 60 Vbeta and 13 Jbeta primers. Data came from immunoSEQ multiplex PCR; TCRdb stores just in-frame clones and leaves some out. The sample holds about 94,000 clones, over 60% seen once. Sequenced material: PBMCs. This receptor was obtained from a man aged 30 to 45 in good health and CMV-seronegative. The chain is built from TRBV6-4 and TRBJ2-1, with 8 bases matching TRBD2. CDR3 in DNA: TGTGCCAGCAGTGGTAGGGGAGAGGGACTAGAGGTCAATGAGCAGTTCTTC. This gives the protein CASSGRGEGLEVNEQFF.